Presented here are 32 T cell receptor beta chains from one specimen sequenced in a study of OX40 agonist ivuxolimab in advanced cancers. Only in-frame clones appear in the TCRdb table, and some are missing; sequencing was by immunoSEQ multiplex PCR. The sample records fewer than 100,000 clones, roughly four fifths being singletons. The sample here was CD4+ or CD8+ T cells sorted from blood, taken in a trial of the OX40 agonist ivuxolimab. The origin of the receptors is an adult with an advanced solid tumor such as melanoma, head and neck, liver or kidney cancer.

The V gene is TRBV25-1, the J gene TRBJ1-2; D unclear. CDR1 is MGHDK, CDR2 SYGVNS, per germline. This CDR3 spans 14 amino acids. V was shortened by 3 bases and J by 0 bases, with 8 bases between the two germline ends. This chain's CDR3 is CASSEYSTNYGYTF. Written as DNA, the CDR3 is TGTGCCAGCAGTGAGTACAGTACTAACTATGGCTACACCTTC.

The chain couples TRBV10-3 to TRBJ2-3; a weak D match, TRBD2 (6 bases). CDR3 length: 18 residues. Germline CDR1 ENHRY, CDR2 SYGVKD. The germline V and J ends were trimmed by 8 bases and 0 bases, with 24 bases remaining between them. The CDR3 DNA sequence: TGTGCCATCCCAGGGCCGTTCTGGACTACTGCTAGCACAGATACGCAGTATTTT. Protein product: CAIPGPFWTTASTDTQYF.

The chain is built from TRBV9 and TRBJ2-2; either TRBD1 or TRBD2 may fit D (5 bases each). The V end was cut by 0 bases, the J end by 7 bases, with 13 bases between. CDR3 length: 15 residues. Looked up from germline, CDR1 is SGDLS and CDR2 is YYNGEE. CDR3 DNA: TGTGCCAGCAGCGTAGTACTAGGGGCGGGCGGGGAGCTGTTTTTT. It codes for CASSVVLGAGGELFF.

The V call is TRBV5-5, the J call TRBJ1-1; the D gene is possibly TRBD1 (6 bases). From germline, CDR1 is SGHKS and CDR2 YYEKEE (reference sequence). CDR3 size: 14 residues. Trimming left V 3 bases short and J 5 bases short, with 14 bases between. The CDR3, as DNA: TGTGCCAGCAGCTGGGGAAAGACAGGTACTGAAGCTTTCTTT. Translated, it gives CASSWGKTGTEAFF.

CDR3 in amino acids: CASSYRGGGAHEQYF. DNA of the CDR3: TGTGCCAGCAGCTATAGGGGAGGGGGGGCCCACGAGCAGTACTTC. The rearrangement uses TRBV7-8 and TRBJ2-7, with D tentatively TRBD2 (7 bases). From germline, CDR1 is SGHVS and CDR2 FQNEAQ. CDR3 length: 15 amino acids. Deletions cut 4 bases from V and 5 bases from J, with 18 bases between.

The V gene is TRBV11-2, the J gene TRBJ1-2; D is perhaps TRBD1 (5 bases). Germline values: CDR1 SGHAT, CDR2 FQNNGV. V was trimmed by 0 bases and J by 6 bases, leaving 5 bases between them. The CDR3 runs to 12 residues. This CDR3 reads CASSLEGDGYTF. DNA for the CDR3: TGTGCCAGCAGCTTAGAGGGGGATGGCTACACCTTC.

This rearrangement joins TRBV5-4 to TRBJ2-7, with no clear D. V was clipped by 4 bases and J by 1 base, with 18 bases between them. The CDR3 is 16 amino acids. Per germline, CDR1 SGHNT and CDR2 YYREEE (reference sequence). CDR3 sequence: CASSNPTALLSYEQYF. In DNA form, the CDR3 reads TGTGCCAGCAGCAACCCGACGGCTCTACTTTCCTACGAGCAGTACTTC.

This clone was recorded a few times. The J gene is TRBJ1-4, the V gene TRBV9; D not resolved. The CDR3 covers 13 residues. V was clipped by 3 bases and J by 7 bases, with 10 bases between them. Germline assignment: CDR1 SGDLS and CDR2 YYNGEE. Here the CDR3 DNA reads TGTGCCAGCAGCGCCAACAGCGTTGAAAAACTGTTTTTT. Translation: CASSANSVEKLFF.

The rearrangement joins TRBV28 to TRBJ1-2; 8 bases match TRBD1. V lost 6 bases, J lost 8 bases, and 8 bases stayed unmatched. The CDR3 loop spans 13 amino acids. Germline assignment: CDR1 MDHEN and CDR2 SYDVKM. CDR3 amino acids: CASREQGDPGYTF. CDR3 in DNA: TGTGCCAGCAGGGAACAGGGGGATCCGGGCTACACCTTC.

CDR3 sequence: CASTPHASTDTQYF. The DNA of the CDR3 is TGTGCCAGTACGCCTCATGCCTCCACAGATACGCAGTATTTT. V and J are TRBV19 and TRBJ2-3; D uncertain. Trimming left V 7 bases short and J 2 bases short, with 13 bases between. The CDR3 loop spans 14 amino acids. Germline V gene lookup returns CDR1 LNHDA and CDR2 SQIVND (reference sequence). The full variable domain, completed using reference TRBV19 and TRBJ2-3, is DGGITQSPKYLFRKEGQNVTLSCEQNLNHDAMYWYRQDPGQGLRLIYYSQIVNDFQKGDIAEGYSVSREKKESFPLTVTSAQKNPTAFYLCASTPHASTDTQYFGPGTRLTVL.

A single count supports this clone. The rearrangement links TRBV4-3 to TRBJ2-1, with 8 nucleotides matching TRBD2. Unmatched junction bases numbered 4, after V lost 2 bases and J lost 4 bases. Germline V gives CDR1 LGHNA, CDR2 YSLEER. The CDR3 is 15 residues long. The CDR3 DNA reads TGCGCCAGCAGCCAATTAGCGGGGACTTACAATGAGCAGTTCTTC. It codes for CASSQLAGTYNEQFF.

This chain joins TRBV5-4 and TRBJ2-7, with TRBD2 matching over 7 bases. Germline V gene sequence: CDR1 SGHNT, CDR2 YYREEE (reference sequence). V shed 4 bases, J shed 6 bases, and the junction held 10 bases outside the gene matches. The CDR3 loop spans 14 amino acids. The CDR3 DNA is TGTGCCAGCAGCGTGGGGAGGGCTTCGGCCGAGCAGTACTTC. This encodes CASSVGRASAEQYF.

The gene calls are TRBV7-9 and TRBJ2-3; D is unresolved. The CDR3 has 12 amino acids. Germline values: CDR1 SEHNR, CDR2 FQNEAQ (reference sequence). Between the trimmed V and J ends, which lost 6 bases and 2 bases, there was a span of 6 bases. The CDR3 coding sequence is TGTGCCAGCAGGAAAAACACAGATACGCAGTATTTT. It encodes CASRKNTDTQYF.

The rearrangement joins TRBV10-2 to TRBJ1-5; D not certain. CDR1 and CDR2 from the germline V gene are WSHSY and SAAADI. The CDR3 runs 14 residues. V lost 3 bases to trimming and J lost 2 bases, with 8 bases between them. For the CDR3, the DNA is TGCGCCAGCAGTGAAACCGGGGGCAATCAGCCCCAGCATTTT. Translation gives CASSETGGNQPQHF.

The chain employs TRBV5-1 and TRBJ1-2; maybe TRBD1 (5 bases). V dropped 5 bases and J dropped 10 bases, with 21 bases sitting between them. Looked up from germline, CDR1 is SGHRS and CDR2 is YFSETQ. This CDR3 region has 14 residues. CDR3 sequence: CASSAGQTPTHYTF. For the CDR3, the DNA is TGCGCCAGCAGTGCAGGGCAGACACCCACTCACTACACCTTC.

The J gene is TRBJ2-3, the V gene TRBV29-1, with 10 bases identical to TRBD2. The J segment lost 1 base and the V segment lost 6 bases, leaving 10 bases of the junction unmatched. This CDR3 is 16 amino acids long. CDR1 and CDR2 (germline): SQVTM, ANQGSEA. CDR3 sequence: CSVAFTGTSGTDTQYF. The DNA for the CDR3 is TGCAGCGTCGCCTTTACCGGGACTAGCGGCACAGATACGCAGTATTTT.

The chain carries TRBV2 and TRBJ1-2, with D possibly being TRBD1 (5 bases). The V end was cut by 5 bases, the J end by 2 bases, with 12 bases between. The CDR3 has 14 residues. CDR1 SNHLY and CDR2 FYNNEI come from the germline V gene. CDR3 loop: CASSSGTGNYGYTF. The CDR3 DNA sequence: TGTGCCAGCAGTTCCGGGACTGGGAACTATGGCTACACCTTC.

This chain links TRBV7-9 with TRBJ1-6, with D possibly TRBD1 on 6 matching bases. V gave up 5 bases and J gave up 9 bases, with 17 bases separating them. The germline V gene has CDR1 SEHNR and CDR2 FQNEAQ (reference sequence). CDR3 length: 15 residues. The CDR3 region has the DNA TGTGCCAGCAGCGGGGGCGGCAGCCGACGTTCACCCCTCCACTTT. Residues: CASSGGGSRRSPLHF.

The gene calls are TRBV6-5 and TRBJ1-1, with unresolved D. Germline V gives CDR1 MNHEY, CDR2 SVGAGI. This CDR3 has 15 amino acids. V lost 2 bases to trimming and J lost 0 bases, with 10 bases between them. In DNA form, the CDR3 reads TGTGCCAGCAGTTACGATTTGGCCCTGAACACTGAAGCTTTCTTT. This translates into CASSYDLALNTEAFF.

This chain connects TRBV19 to TRBJ1-5; D uncertain. Per germline, CDR1 LNHDA and CDR2 SQIVND (reference sequence). The V end lost 2 bases, the J end lost 2 bases, and 10 bases lay between the germline ends. The CDR3 has 15 amino acids. In DNA, the CDR3 is TGTGCCAGTAGTATACGGGGTACCGGCAATCAGCCCCAGCATTTT. Translation: CASSIRGTGNQPQHF.

V usage is TRBV6-5 and J usage is TRBJ1-5; D might be TRBD1 (6 bases). Per germline, CDR1 MNHEY and CDR2 SVGAGI. This CDR3 contains 13 residues. The V end lost 5 bases, the J end lost 3 bases, and 8 bases lay between the germline ends. Here the CDR3 DNA reads TGTGCCAGCAGTAGGGGGGACAATCAGCCCCAGCATTTT. This translates into CASSRGDNQPQHF.

The chain couples TRBV11-1 to TRBJ2-7, with D possibly being TRBD1 (6 bases). V was cut by 7 bases and J by 5 bases, with 15 bases left in between. CDR3 size: 13 residues. Germline CDR1 is SGHAT and CDR2 is FQDESV (reference sequence). The DNA for the CDR3 is TGTGCCAGCAAGGGACAAACTAAGGACGAGCAGTACTTC. This encodes CASKGQTKDEQYF.

This clone was seen only once. The chain carries TRBV7-3 and TRBJ2-2; no firm D call. With 2 bases removed from V and 4 bases from J, the gap between germline ends came to 5 bases. There are 13 residues in the CDR3. Looked up from germline, CDR1 is SGHTA and CDR2 is FQGTGA. CDR3 region: CASSLARTGELFF. The CDR3, as DNA: TGTGCCAGCAGCTTAGCGCGCACCGGGGAGCTGTTTTTT.

The chain uses TRBV6-5 and TRBJ2-5, with D unresolved. Germline CDR1 is MNHEY and CDR2 is SVGAGI. Trimming cost V 8 bases and J 5 bases, with 15 bases left between them. The CDR3 loop spans 13 amino acids. The CDR3 protein is CASGQRFGETQYF. The CDR3 bases are TGTGCCAGCGGTCAAAGGTTTGGGGAGACCCAGTACTTC.

The gene calls are TRBV27 and TRBJ2-2, with 7 bases aligning to TRBD1. CDR1 MNHEY and CDR2 SMNVEV come from the germline V gene (reference sequence). This CDR3 is 13 amino acids long. Trimming at V came to 6 bases and at J to 4 bases, leaving 2 bases not matched to a gene. The CDR3 nucleotides are TGTGCCAGCAGCAGGGGGTCCACCGGGGAGCTGTTTTTT. Its protein product is CASSRGSTGELFF.

The chain combines TRBV4-3 with TRBJ2-7; tentatively, D is TRBD2 (6 bases). The CDR3 runs 15 residues. Germline CDR1 is LGHNA and CDR2 is YSLEER. The germline V and J ends were trimmed by 1 base and 3 bases, with 13 bases remaining between them. The DNA for the CDR3 is TGCGCCAGCAGCCAAGCACTAGCAGGTCTCTACGAGCAGTACTTC. Translated: CASSQALAGLYEQYF.

The genes are TRBV6-6 and TRBJ2-2, with 10 bases aligning to TRBD1. J gave up 5 bases and V 7 bases, and 4 bases lay outside the gene matches. The germline V gene encodes CDR1 MNHNY and CDR2 SVGAGI (reference sequence). This CDR3 has 14 amino acids. CDR3 nucleotides: TGTGCCAGCAAAAGGACAGGGGGAACCGGGGAGCTGTTTTTT. Encoded protein: CASKRTGGTGELFF.

The chain recombines TRBV5-4 with TRBJ1-2, with 10 bases fitting TRBD1. CDR3 length equals 15 residues. The germline V gene encodes CDR1 SGHNT and CDR2 YYREEE (reference sequence). Germline trimming cut 4 bases from V and 4 bases from J; bases unmatched to any gene: 7. This CDR3 reads CASSARDRGVYGYTF. Here the CDR3 DNA reads TGTGCCAGCAGCGCCCGGGACAGGGGTGTCTATGGCTACACCTTC.

The rearrangement links TRBV30 to TRBJ2-7, with 13 bases that match TRBD2. With 2 bases clipped from V and 5 bases from J, the junction kept 9 bases outside the gene matches. The CDR3 is 16 residues long. Germline V lookup: CDR1 GTSNPN, CDR2 SVGIG (reference sequence). In DNA form, the CDR3 reads TGTGCCTGGAGTCCACCCGGGACTAGCGGGACCCACGAGCAGTACTTC. Its translation is CAWSPPGTSGTHEQYF.

This clone was observed once. The rearrangement joins TRBV10-3 to TRBJ2-5; weak D call: TRBD2 (5 bases). CDR1 is ENHRY and CDR2 is SYGVKD in the germline V gene. The CDR3 is 12 residues long. V lost 5 bases to trimming and J lost 4 bases, with 8 bases between them. CDR3 residues: CAISTRGETQYF. The DNA for the CDR3 is TGTGCCATCAGTACACGGGGAGAGACCCAGTACTTC.

The V and J genes are TRBV2 and TRBJ2-7, with TRBD1 identical over 7 bases. V dropped 4 bases and J dropped 12; count of bases not matched to a gene: 9. Per germline, CDR1 SNHLY and CDR2 FYNNEI. CDR3 length: 12 residues. CDR3 coding DNA: TGTGCCAGCAGTGTGGGAGACAGGGCGGTGTACTTC. Residues: CASSVGDRAVYF. The full variable domain, completed using reference TRBV2 and TRBJ2-7, is EPEVTQTPSHQVTQMGQEVILRCVPISNHLYFYWYRQILGQKVEFLVSFYNNEISEKSEIFDDQFSVERPDGSNFTLKIRSTKLEDSAMYFCASSVGDRAVYFGPGTRLTVT.

This chain uses TRBV5-7 with TRBJ2-4, with a possible D match to TRBD2 (7 bases). TRBV5-7 carries the ORF label, with uncertain function. This CDR3 is built from 16 residues. The V end lost 0 bases, the J end lost 4 bases, and 14 bases lay between the germline ends. CDR3 nucleotides: TGTGCCAGCAGCTTGGAGGTCGAGGGGGGGAAAAACATTCAGTACTTC. Translated, it gives CASSLEVEGGKNIQYF.